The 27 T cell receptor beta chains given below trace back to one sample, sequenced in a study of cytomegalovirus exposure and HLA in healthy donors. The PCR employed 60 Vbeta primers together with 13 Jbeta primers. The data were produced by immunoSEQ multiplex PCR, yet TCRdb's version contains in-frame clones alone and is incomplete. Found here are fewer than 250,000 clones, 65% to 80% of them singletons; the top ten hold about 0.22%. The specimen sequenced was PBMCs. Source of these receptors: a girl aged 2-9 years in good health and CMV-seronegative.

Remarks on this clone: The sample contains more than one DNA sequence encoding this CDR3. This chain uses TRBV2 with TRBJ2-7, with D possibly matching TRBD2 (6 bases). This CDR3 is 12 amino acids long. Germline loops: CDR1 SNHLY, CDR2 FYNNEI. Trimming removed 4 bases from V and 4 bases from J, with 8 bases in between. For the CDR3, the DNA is TGTGCCAGCAGTGGCGGGGATTACGAGCAGTACTTC. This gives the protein CASSGGDYEQYF.

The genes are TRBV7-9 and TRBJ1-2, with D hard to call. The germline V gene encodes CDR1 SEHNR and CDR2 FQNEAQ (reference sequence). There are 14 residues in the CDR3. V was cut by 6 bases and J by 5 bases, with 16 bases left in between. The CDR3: CASSQTREGYGYTF. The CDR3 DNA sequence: TGTGCCAGCAGTCAAACCCGGGAAGGGTATGGCTACACCTTC.

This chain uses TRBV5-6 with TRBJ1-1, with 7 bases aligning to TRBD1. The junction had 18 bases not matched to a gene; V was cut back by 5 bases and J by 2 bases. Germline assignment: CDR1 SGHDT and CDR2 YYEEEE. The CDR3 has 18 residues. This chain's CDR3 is CASRHLNTGARGNTEAFF. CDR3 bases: TGTGCCAGCAGACACCTAAATACAGGGGCGCGGGGAAACACTGAAGCTTTCTTT.

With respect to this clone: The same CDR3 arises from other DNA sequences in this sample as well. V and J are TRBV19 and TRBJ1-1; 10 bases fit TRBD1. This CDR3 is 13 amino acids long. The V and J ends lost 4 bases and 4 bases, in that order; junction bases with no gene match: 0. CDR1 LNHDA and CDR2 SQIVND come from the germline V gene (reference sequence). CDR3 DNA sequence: TGTGCCAGTAGTAGGACAGGGGGCACTGAAGCTTTCTTT. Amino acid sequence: CASSRTGGTEAFF.

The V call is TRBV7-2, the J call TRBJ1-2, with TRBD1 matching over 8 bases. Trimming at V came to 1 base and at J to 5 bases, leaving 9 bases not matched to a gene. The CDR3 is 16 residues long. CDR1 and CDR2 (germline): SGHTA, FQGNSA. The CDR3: CASSLVGGTGSYGYTF. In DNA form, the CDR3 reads TGTGCCAGCAGCTTAGTAGGGGGGACAGGATCATATGGCTACACCTTC.

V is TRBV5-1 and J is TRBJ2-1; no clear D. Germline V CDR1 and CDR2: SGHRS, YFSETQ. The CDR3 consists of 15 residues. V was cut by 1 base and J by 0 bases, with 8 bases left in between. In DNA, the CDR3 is TGCGCCAGCAGCTTGACAGAGAGCTCCTACAATGAGCAGTTCTTC. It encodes CASSLTESSYNEQFF.

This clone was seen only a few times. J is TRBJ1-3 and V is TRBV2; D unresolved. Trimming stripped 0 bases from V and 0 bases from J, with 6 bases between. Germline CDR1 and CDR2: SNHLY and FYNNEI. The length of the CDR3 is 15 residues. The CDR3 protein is CASSEASHSGNTIYF. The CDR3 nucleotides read TGTGCCAGCAGTGAAGCGTCACACTCTGGAAACACCATATATTTT.

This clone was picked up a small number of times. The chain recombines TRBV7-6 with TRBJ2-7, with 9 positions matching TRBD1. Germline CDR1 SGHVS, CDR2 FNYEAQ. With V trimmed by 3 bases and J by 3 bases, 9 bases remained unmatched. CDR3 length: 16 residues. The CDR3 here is CASSFLPGQGNYEQYF. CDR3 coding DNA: TGTGCCAGCAGCTTCCTACCGGGACAGGGTAACTACGAGCAGTACTTC.

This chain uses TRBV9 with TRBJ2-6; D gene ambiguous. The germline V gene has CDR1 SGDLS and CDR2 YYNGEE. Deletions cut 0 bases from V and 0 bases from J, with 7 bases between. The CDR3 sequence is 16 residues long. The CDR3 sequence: CASSVAPTSGANVLTF. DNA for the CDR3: TGTGCCAGCAGCGTAGCGCCTACCTCTGGGGCCAACGTCCTGACTTTC.

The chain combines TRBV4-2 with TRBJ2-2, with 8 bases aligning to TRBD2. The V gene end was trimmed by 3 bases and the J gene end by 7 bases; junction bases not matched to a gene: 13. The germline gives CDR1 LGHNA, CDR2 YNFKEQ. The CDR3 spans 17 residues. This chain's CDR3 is CASSQSVRGGNGGELFF. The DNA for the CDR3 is TGTGCCAGCAGCCAGTCTGTCCGGGGGGGCAACGGCGGGGAGCTGTTTTTT.

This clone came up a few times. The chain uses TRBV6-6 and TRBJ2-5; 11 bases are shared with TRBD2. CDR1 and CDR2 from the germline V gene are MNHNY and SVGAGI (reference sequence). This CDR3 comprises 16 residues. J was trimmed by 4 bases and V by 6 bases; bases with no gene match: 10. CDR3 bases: TGTGCCAGCAGGCCCATAGCGGGAGGGCCAGGAGAGACCCAGTACTTC. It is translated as CASRPIAGGPGETQYF.

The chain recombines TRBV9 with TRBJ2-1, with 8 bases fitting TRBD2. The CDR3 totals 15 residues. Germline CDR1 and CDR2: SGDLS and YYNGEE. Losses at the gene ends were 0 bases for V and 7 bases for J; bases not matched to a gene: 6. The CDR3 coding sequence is TGTGCCAGCAGCGTAGGGACTAGCTACCCGAATGAGCAGTTCTTC. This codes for CASSVGTSYPNEQFF. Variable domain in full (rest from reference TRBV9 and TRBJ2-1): DSGVTQTPKHLITATGQRVTLRCSPRSGDLSVYWYQQSLDQGLQFLIQYYNGEERAKGNILERFSAQQFPDLHSELNLSSLELGDSALYFCASSVGTSYPNEQFFGPGTRLTVL.

The CDR3 region has the DNA TGTGCCAGCAGCCAAGACCCTGGAAGGGGACTAGCGGGAGACACCGGGGAGCTGTTTTTT. Protein product: CASSQDPGRGLAGDTGELFF. The chain has TRBV4-2 and TRBJ2-2; the match to TRBD2 covers 14 bases. This CDR3 has 20 residues. V trimming: 0 bases; J trimming: 3 bases; junction bases outside the gene matches: 9. Germline V lookup: CDR1 LGHNA, CDR2 YNFKEQ.

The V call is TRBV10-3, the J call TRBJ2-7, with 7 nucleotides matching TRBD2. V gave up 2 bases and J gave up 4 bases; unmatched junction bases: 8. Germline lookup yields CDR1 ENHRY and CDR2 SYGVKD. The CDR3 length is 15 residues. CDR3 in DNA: TGTGCCATCAGTGAGGCGGGAGTAGAGGGTTACGAGCAGTACTTC. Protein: CAISEAGVEGYEQYF.

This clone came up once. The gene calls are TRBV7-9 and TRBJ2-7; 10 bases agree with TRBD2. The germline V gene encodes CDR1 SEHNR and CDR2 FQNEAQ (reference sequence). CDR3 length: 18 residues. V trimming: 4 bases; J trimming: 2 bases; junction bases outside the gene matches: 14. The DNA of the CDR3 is TGTGCCAGCAGCTCAGGGTTAGCGGGAGGTCGATCTCCCTACGAGCAGTACTTC. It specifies CASSSGLAGGRSPYEQYF.

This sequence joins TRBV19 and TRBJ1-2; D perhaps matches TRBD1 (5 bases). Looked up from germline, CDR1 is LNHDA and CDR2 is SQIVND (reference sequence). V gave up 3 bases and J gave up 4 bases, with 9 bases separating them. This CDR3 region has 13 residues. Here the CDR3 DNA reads TGTGCCAGTAGTATGGACCAGGGCTATGGCTACACCTTC. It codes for CASSMDQGYGYTF.

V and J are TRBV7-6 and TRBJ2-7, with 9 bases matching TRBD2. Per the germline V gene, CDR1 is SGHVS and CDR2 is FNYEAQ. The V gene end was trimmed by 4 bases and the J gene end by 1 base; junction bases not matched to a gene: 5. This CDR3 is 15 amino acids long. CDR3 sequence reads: CASSWGREGSYEQYF. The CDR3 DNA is TGTGCCAGCAGCTGGGGGCGGGAGGGGTCCTACGAGCAGTACTTC.

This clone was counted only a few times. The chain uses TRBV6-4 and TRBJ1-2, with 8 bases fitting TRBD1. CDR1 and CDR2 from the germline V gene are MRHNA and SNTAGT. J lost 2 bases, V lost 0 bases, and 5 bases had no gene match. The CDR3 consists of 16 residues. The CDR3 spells CASSDSIRDRNYGYTF. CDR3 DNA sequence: TGTGCCAGCAGTGACTCGATCAGGGACAGGAACTATGGCTACACCTTC.

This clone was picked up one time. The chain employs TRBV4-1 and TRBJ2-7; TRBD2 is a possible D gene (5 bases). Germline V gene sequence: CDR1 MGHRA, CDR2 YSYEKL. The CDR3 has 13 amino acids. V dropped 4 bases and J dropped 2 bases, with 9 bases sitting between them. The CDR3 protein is CASSPPGTYEQYF. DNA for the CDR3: TGCGCCAGCAGCCCCCCCGGGACCTACGAGCAGTACTTC.

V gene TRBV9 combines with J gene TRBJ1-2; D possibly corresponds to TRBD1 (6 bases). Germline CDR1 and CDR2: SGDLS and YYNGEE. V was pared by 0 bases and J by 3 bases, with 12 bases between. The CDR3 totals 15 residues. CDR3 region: CASSVDTGSYYGYTF. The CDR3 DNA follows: TGTGCCAGCAGCGTAGACACAGGGTCCTACTATGGCTACACCTTC.

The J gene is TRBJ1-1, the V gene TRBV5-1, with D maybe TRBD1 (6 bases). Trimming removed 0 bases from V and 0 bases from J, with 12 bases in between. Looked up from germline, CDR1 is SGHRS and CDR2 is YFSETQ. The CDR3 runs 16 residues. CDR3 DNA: TGCGCCAGCAGCTTGGGAGTGGACAGCATGAACACTGAAGCTTTCTTT. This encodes CASSLGVDSMNTEAFF.

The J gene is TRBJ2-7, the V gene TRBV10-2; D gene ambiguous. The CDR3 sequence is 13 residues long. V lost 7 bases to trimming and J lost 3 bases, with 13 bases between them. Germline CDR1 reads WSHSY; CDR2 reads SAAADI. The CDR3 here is CASIVPGSYEQYF. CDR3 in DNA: TGCGCCAGCATAGTTCCAGGCAGCTACGAGCAGTACTTC.

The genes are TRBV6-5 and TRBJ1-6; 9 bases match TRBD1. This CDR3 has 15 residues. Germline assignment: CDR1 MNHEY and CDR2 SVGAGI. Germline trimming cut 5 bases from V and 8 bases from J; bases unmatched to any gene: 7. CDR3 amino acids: CASSRAGQGYSPLHF. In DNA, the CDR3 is TGTGCCAGCAGTCGAGCGGGACAGGGTTATTCACCCCTCCACTTT.

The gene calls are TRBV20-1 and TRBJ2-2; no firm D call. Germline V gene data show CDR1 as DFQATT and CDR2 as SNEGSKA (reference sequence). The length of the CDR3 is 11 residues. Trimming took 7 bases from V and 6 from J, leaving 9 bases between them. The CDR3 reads CSVSYSGELFF. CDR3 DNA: TGCAGTGTATCGTATTCCGGGGAGCTGTTTTTT.

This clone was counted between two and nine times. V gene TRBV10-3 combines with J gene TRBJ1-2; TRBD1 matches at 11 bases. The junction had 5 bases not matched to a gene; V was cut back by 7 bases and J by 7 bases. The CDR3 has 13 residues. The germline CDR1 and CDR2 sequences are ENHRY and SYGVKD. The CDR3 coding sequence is TGTGCCATCACTCAGGACAGGGGGCTTGGCTACACCTTC. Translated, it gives CAITQDRGLGYTF.

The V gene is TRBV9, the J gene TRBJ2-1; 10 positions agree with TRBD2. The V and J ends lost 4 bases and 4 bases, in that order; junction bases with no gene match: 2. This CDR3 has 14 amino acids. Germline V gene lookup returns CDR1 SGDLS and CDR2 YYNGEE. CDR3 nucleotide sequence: TGTGCCAGCAGCACGGGACTAGCGTACAATGAGCAGTTCTTC. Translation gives CASSTGLAYNEQFF.

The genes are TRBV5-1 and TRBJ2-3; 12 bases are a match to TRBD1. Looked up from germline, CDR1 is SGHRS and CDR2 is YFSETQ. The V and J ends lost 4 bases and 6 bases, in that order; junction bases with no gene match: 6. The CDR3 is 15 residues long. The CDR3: CASSEGQGAWDTQYF. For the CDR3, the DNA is TGCGCCAGCAGCGAGGGACAGGGGGCCTGGGATACGCAGTATTTT.